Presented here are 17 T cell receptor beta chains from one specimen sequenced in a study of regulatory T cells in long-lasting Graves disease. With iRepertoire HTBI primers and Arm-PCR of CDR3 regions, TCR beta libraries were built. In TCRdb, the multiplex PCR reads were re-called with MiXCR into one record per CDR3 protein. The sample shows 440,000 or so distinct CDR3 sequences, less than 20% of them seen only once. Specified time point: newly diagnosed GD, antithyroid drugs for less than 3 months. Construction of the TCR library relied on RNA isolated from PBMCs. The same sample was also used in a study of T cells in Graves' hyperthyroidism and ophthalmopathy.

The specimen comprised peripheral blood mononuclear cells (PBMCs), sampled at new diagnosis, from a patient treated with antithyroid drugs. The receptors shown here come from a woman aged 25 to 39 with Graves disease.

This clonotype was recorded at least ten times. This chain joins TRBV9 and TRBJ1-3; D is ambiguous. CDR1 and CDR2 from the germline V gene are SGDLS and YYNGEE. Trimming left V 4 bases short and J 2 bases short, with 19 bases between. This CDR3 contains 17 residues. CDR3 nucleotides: TGTGCCAGCAGCCCCCGGGAGGGCGGTCGAGCTGGAAACACCATATATTTT. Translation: CASSPREGGRAGNTIYF.

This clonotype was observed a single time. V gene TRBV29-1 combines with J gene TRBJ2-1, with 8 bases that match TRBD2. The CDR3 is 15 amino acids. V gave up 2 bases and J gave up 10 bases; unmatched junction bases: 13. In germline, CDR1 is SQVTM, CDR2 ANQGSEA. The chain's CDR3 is CSVETSGYTPYEQFF. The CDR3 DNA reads TGCAGCGTTGAAACTAGCGGTTATACCCCCTACGAGCAGTTCTTC.

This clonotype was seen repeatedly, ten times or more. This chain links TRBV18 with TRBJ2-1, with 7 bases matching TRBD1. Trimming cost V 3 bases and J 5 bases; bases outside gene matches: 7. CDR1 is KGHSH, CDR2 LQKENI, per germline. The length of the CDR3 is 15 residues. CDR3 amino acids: CASSPLLGQHNEQFF. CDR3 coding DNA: TGTGCCAGCTCACCGTTATTGGGACAGCACAATGAGCAGTTCTTC.

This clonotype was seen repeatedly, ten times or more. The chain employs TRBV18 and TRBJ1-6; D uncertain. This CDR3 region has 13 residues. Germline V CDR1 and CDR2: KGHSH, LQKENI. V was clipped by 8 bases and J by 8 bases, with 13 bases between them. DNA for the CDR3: TGTGCCAGCAGCCCCGGCGTTTATTCACCCCTCCACTTT. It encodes CASSPGVYSPLHF.

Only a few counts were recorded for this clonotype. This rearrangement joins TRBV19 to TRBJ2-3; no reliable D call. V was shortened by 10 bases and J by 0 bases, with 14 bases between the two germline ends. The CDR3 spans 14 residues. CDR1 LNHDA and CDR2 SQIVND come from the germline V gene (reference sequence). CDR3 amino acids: CATKKEPSTDTQYF. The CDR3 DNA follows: TGTGCCACCAAAAAAGAACCTAGCACAGATACGCAGTATTTT.

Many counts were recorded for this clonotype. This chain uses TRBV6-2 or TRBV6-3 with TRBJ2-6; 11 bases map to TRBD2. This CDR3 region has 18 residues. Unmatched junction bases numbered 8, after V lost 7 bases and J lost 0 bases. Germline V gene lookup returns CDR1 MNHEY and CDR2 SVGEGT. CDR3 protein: CASTYTGLAVSGANVLTF. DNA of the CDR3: TGTGCCAGCACCTACACGGGACTAGCGGTCTCTGGGGCCAACGTCCTGACTTTC.

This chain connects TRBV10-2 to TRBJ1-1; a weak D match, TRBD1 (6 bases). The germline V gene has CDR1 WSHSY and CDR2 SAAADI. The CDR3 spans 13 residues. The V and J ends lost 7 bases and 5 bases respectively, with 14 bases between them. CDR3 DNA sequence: TGCGCCAGCACCCACTCGCAGGGGACTGAAGCTTTCTTT. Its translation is CASTHSQGTEAFF.

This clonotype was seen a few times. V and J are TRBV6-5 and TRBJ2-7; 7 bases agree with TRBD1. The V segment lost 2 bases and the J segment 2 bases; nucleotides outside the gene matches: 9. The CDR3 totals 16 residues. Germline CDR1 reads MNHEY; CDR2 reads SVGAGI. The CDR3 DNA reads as TGTGCCAGCAGTTACGGCGTTGACAGGGTAACCTACGAGCAGTACTTC. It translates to CASSYGVDRVTYEQYF.

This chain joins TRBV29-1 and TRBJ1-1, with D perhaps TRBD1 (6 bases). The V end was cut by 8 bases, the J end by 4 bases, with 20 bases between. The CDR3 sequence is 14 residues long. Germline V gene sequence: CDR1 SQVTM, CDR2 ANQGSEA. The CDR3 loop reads CSTRWFAGVTEAFF. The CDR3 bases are TGCAGCACCCGATGGTTTGCAGGGGTCACTGAAGCTTTCTTT.

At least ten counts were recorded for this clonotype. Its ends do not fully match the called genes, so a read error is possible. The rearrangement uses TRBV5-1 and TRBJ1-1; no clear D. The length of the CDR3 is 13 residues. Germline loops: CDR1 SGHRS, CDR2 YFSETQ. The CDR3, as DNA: TGTGCCAGCAGTTTAGCTCGGGACACTGAAGCTTTCTTT. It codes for CASSLARDTEAFF.

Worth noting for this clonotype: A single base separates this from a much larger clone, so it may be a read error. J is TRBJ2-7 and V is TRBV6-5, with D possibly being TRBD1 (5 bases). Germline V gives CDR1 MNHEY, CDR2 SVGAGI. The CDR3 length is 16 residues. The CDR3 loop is CASSYRHRTPPYEQCF. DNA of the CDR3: TGTGCCAGCAGTTACCGCCACCGGACACCTCCCTACGAGCAGTGCTTC.

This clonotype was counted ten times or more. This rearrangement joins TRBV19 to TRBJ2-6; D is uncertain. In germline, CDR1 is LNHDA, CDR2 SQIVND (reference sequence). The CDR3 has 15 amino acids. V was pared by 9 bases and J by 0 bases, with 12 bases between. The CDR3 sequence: CASLATHSGANVLTF. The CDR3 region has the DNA TGTGCCAGCCTGGCGACCCACTCTGGGGCCAACGTCCTGACTTTC.

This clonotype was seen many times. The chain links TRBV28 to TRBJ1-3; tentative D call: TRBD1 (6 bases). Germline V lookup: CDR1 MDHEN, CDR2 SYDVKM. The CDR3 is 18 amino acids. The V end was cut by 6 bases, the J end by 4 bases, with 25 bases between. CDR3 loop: CASRPRGPTGESGNTIYF. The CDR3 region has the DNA TGTGCCAGCAGACCCCGGGGCCCGACAGGAGAGAGCGGAAACACCATATATTTT.

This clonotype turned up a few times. This CDR3 is CASNRGTLQETQYF. The CDR3 DNA is TGTGCCAGCAACCGCGGGACCTTGCAAGAGACCCAGTACTTC. The chain couples TRBV14 to TRBJ2-1; maybe TRBD2 (6 bases). The J call may be in error: the DNA end matches TRBJ2-5 better. The V gene's germline CDR1 is SGHDN and CDR2 FVKESK. The CDR3 runs to 14 residues.

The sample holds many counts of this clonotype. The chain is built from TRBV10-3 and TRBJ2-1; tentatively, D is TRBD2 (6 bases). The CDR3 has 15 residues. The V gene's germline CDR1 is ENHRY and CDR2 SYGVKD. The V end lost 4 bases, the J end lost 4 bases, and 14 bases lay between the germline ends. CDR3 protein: CAISGDSRGYNEQFF. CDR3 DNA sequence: TGTGCCATCAGTGGGGACTCCCGAGGTTACAATGAGCAGTTCTTC.

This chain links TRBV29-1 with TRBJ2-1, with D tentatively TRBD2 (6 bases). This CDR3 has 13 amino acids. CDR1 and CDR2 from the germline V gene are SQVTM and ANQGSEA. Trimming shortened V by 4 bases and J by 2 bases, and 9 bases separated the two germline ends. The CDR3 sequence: CSVVGGAYNEQFF. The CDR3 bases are TGCAGCGTTGTGGGGGGAGCCTACAATGAGCAGTTCTTC.

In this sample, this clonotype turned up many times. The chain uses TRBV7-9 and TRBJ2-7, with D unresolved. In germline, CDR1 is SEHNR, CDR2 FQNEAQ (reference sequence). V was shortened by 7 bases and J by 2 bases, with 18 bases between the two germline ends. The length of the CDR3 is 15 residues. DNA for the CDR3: TGTGCCAGCACCCCCCTAAAAGGCAGCGCCTACGAGCAGTACTTC. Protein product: CASTPLKGSAYEQYF.